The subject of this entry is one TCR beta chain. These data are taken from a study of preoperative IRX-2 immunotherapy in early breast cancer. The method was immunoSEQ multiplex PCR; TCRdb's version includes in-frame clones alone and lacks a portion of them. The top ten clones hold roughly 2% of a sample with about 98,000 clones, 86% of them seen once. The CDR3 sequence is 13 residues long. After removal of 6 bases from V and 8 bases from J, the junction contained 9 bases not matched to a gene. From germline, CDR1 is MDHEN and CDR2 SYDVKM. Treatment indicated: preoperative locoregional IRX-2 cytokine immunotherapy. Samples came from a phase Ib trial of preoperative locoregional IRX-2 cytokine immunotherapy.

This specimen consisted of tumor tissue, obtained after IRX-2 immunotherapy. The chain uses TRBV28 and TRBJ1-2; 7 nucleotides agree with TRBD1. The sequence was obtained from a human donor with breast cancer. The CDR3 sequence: CASRGDSLAGYTF. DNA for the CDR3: TGTGCCAGCAGGGGGGACAGCCTCGCCGGCTACACCTTC.